A selection of T cell receptor beta chains follows, all from one sample in a study of OX40 agonist ivuxolimab in advanced cancers. The table came from immunoSEQ multiplex PCR; TCRdb's copy has only in-frame clones and leaves some out. The repertoire consists of roughly 92,000 clones, with under 95% occurring once and the leading ten covering 0.65% to 0.85%. The input for sequencing was CD4+ or CD8+ T cells sorted from blood, taken in a trial of the OX40 agonist ivuxolimab. These TCRs come from an adult with an advanced solid tumor such as melanoma, head and neck, liver or kidney cancer. Both conserved end residues are part of each CDR3. The D gene is left open where the match is weak. Only some rows state a clone size, as once, few, many or a class for expanded clones.

D	J	size	V	DNA	CDR3
NA	TRBJ2-1	NA	TRBV5-1	TGCGCCAGCAGCTTGAGGCAGGGTGGGCCCAATGAGCAGTTCTTC	CASSLRQGGPNEQFF
NA	TRBJ2-2	NA	TRBV19	TGTGCCAGTAGCAGTATGCGTTACCGGGAGCTGTTTTTT	CASSSMRYRELFF
NA	TRBJ2-5	NA	TRBV7-9	TGTGCCAGCAGCTTAGTTGGGCAGATCCAAGAGACCCAGTACTTC	CASSLVGQIQETQYF
TRBD2	TRBJ2-7	once	TRBV7-2	TGTGCCAGCAGCCTTACGGGGGGATATTACGAGCAGTACTTC	CASSLTGGYYEQYF
TRBD1	TRBJ1-3	NA	TRBV4-3	TGCGCCAGCAGCCAAGTCCCTCCCCGGGACAGTGGAAACACCATATATTTT	CASSQVPPRDSGNTIYF
TRBD1	TRBJ1-1	NA	TRBV5-8	TGTGCCAGCAGCTACACGACAGGGGCGTACACTGAAGCTTTCTTT	CASSYTTGAYTEAFF
NA	TRBJ2-5	NA	TRBV4-2	TGTGCCAGCAGCCAAGTCCGCCAGCTCCAAGAGACCCAGTACTTC	CASSQVRQLQETQYF
TRBD1	TRBJ1-2	NA	TRBV7-8	TGTGCCAGCAGCTGGGGGGACAGGGGCGGCGGCTACACCTTC	CASSWGDRGGGYTF
NA	TRBJ2-5	NA	TRBV9	TGTGCCAGCAGCGGGGAGGGACAGTCCGCAATCGAGACCCAGTACTTC	CASSGEGQSAIETQYF
NA	TRBJ1-5	NA	TRBV5-1	TGCGCCAGCAGCTTGGGTGTAAGCGATCAGCCCCAGCATTTT	CASSLGVSDQPQHF
NA	TRBJ1-2	NA	TRBV30	TGTGCCTGGAGTGTACGACGACTCCTAACGCGGGGCTACACCTTC	CAWSVRRLLTRGYTF
NA	TRBJ2-7	few	TRBV5-5	TGTGCCAGCAGCTTACTAGGCTACGAGCAGTACTTC	CASSLLGYEQYF
TRBD1	TRBJ2-7	once	TRBV6-6	TGTGCCAGCAGTAGGGACAGAACCTACGAGCAGTACTTC	CASSRDRTYEQYF
NA	TRBJ2-1	NA	TRBV7-3	TGTGCCAGCAGCCCAACAGGGGAGGTCGGCAAGTTCTTC	CASSPTGEVGKFF
NA	TRBJ2-2	few	TRBV28	TGTGCCAGCAGTTTGAACAAGAACACCGGGGAGCTGTTTTTT	CASSLNKNTGELFF
TRBD1	TRBJ2-7	NA	TRBV6-6	TGTGCCAGCAGTTATGGACAGGGCGCGGGTGGGCAGTACTTC	CASSYGQGAGGQYF
TRBD2	TRBJ2-1	NA	TRBV5-1	TGCGCCAGCATCATGGGACTAGCGGGTTTCGATGAGCAGTTCTTC	CASIMGLAGFDEQFF
TRBD1	TRBJ1-1	NA	TRBV27	TGTGCCAGCAGTTTTCTTGCAGGGGGCGGTGGTCGAGCTTTCTTT	CASSFLAGGGGRAFF
TRBD1	TRBJ1-3	few	TRBV5-1	TGCGCCAGCAGCTACGCTGGGACAGGGCCTGGAAACACCATATATTTT	CASSYAGTGPGNTIYF
NA	TRBJ1-2	NA	TRBV6-5	TGTGCCAGCAGTTACTCCGGGGATGGAATGGGCTACACCTTC	CASSYSGDGMGYTF
NA	TRBJ2-3	NA	TRBV6-5	TGTGCCAGCAGTCCTAGTTTTAGCACAGATACGCAGTATTTT	CASSPSFSTDTQYF
NA	TRBJ1-2	NA	TRBV7-2	TGTGCCAGCAGCTTGGGGGGGAAGGGTGGCTACACCTTC	CASSLGGKGGYTF